These T cell receptor beta chains were read from a single sample in a study of blood T cells in healthy people across ages. Via MiXCR, TCRdb re-called the 5' RACE reads, giving one row per CDR3 protein. Among around 900,000 distinct CDR3 sequences, 51% were seen once, and the ten largest hold 20% to 25%. Source material: blood. The receptors derive from a woman aged 55-70 years in good health. CDR3s include the opening cysteine and the closing phenylalanine or tryptophan. A D gene is named only where the DNA matches it firmly. Size is omitted from some rows. Given values are once, few, many or a class for expanded clones.

>TRBV6-5|-|TRBJ1-2|TRBD1
CASSYDSQGANYGYTF
TGTGCCAGCAGTTACGATTCACAGGGGGCGAACTATGGCTACACCTTC
>TRBV20-1|-|TRBJ2-7|-
CSGQPEETQYF
TGCAGTGGGCAGCCCGAGGAGACTCAGTACTTC
>TRBV11-2|few|TRBJ2-7|-
CASSPSIADYEQYF
TGTGCCAGCAGCCCTTCAATAGCGGACTACGAGCAGTACTTC
>TRBV7-8|-|TRBJ2-1|TRBD2
CASSDWGGRRDEQFF
TGTGCCAGCAGTGACTGGGGCGGGAGACGGGATGAGCAGTTCTTC
>TRBV7-9|-|TRBJ2-7|TRBD1
CASSSTSGTGRYEQYF
TGTGCCAGCAGCTCGACTTCCGGGACAGGCCGCTACGAGCAGTACTTC
>TRBV20-1|-|TRBJ1-6|-
CSASTGQGSSPLHF
TGCAGTGCTAGCACCGGTCAGGGAAGTTCACCCCTCCACTTT
>TRBV2|many|TRBJ2-4|-
CASSESGTKNIQYF
TGTGCCAGCAGTGAATCCGGGACCAAAAACATTCAGTACTTC
>TRBV4-2|-|TRBJ1-6|TRBD1
CASSQPSGTGNSPLHF
TGTGCCAGCAGCCAACCTTCCGGGACAGGGAATTCACCCCTCCACTTT
>TRBV6-6|-|TRBJ1-6|TRBD1
CASSYSGTDSPPHF
TGTGCCAGCAGTTATTCCGGGACAGATTCACCCCCCCACTTT
>TRBV20-1|-|TRBJ2-7|-
CSGTDRAYEQYF
TGCAGTGGGACAGACAGAGCCTACGAGCAGTACTTC
>TRBV15|few|TRBJ2-7|-
CATSPPPGHFLDEQYF
TGTGCCACCAGCCCGCCCCCAGGACACTTCTTAGACGAGCAGTACTTC
>TRBV20-1|-|TRBJ1-4|-
CSARDIGQAEKLFF
TGCAGTGCTAGAGATATAGGGCAAGCTGAAAAACTGTTTTTT
>TRBV7-9|-|TRBJ2-6|-
CASSLQYSGANVLTF
TGTGCCAGCAGCCTTCAGTATTCTGGGGCCAACGTCCTGACTTTC
>TRBV11-2|-|TRBJ2-1|TRBD2
CATTPGLANNEQFF
TGTGCCACCACACCGGGACTAGCGAACAATGAGCAGTTCTTC
>TRBV20-1|-|TRBJ2-7|-
CSASQFSRNEQYF
TGCAGTGCTAGTCAGTTTTCAAGAAACGAGCAGTACTTC
>TRBV30|-|TRBJ1-2|-
CAWSAAWGNYGYTF
TGTGCCTGGAGTGCAGCGTGGGGGAACTATGGCTACACCTTC
>TRBV5-1|-|TRBJ2-5|-
CASSLTGTTLQETQYF
TGCGCCAGCAGCTTGACCGGGACAACTTTACAAGAGACCCAGTACTTC
>TRBV20-1|-|TRBJ2-7|-
CSARTSRESGHSYEQYF
TGCAGTGCTAGAACCAGTAGAGAGAGCGGGCACTCCTACGAGCAGTACTTC
>TRBV28|-|TRBJ1-1|-
CASLGRMNTEAFF
TGTGCCAGCCTCGGACGGATGAACACTGAAGCTTTCTTT
>TRBV7-2|-|TRBJ1-2|-
CAGSPQLTGLGAYGYTF
TGTGCCGGCAGCCCTCAACTCACAGGGCTAGGGGCTTATGGCTACACCTTC
>TRBV6-6|-|TRBJ2-3|TRBD2
CASSYSRGRAADTQYF
TGTGCCAGCAGTTACTCTCGCGGGAGGGCAGCAGATACGCAGTATTTT
>TRBV27|-|TRBJ2-7|-
CASRTLRDTAYEQYF
TGTGCCAGCAGAACTTTAAGGGACACCGCCTACGAGCAGTACTTC
>TRBV6-6|-|TRBJ2-7|-
CASSFPQEEQYF
TGTGCCAGCAGTTTCCCACAGGAGGAGCAGTACTTC
>TRBV28|-|TRBJ1-2|TRBD1
CASSNRGQYGYTF
TGTGCCAGCAGTAACAGGGGACAATATGGCTACACCTTC
>TRBV20-1|-|TRBJ2-1|-
CSAPIGAYNEQFF
TGCAGTGCTCCTATAGGGGCGTACAATGAGCAGTTCTTC
>TRBV3-1|-|TRBJ2-7|TRBD2
CASSPRGAGGYEQYF
TGTGCCAGCAGCCCGCGGGGGGCGGGAGGATACGAGCAGTACTTC
>TRBV6-1|-|TRBJ1-4|TRBD1
CASREGQGEKLFF
TGTGCCAGCAGGGAGGGACAGGGGGAAAAACTGTTTTTT
>TRBV4-1|-|TRBJ2-7|-
CASSQEGVEKNDEQYF
TGCGCCAGCAGCCAAGAGGGTGTCGAAAAGAATGACGAGCAGTACTTC
>TRBV28|-|TRBJ2-7|-
CASNIQGGYEQYF
TGTGCCAGCAATATTCAGGGGGGGTACGAGCAGTACTTC